The sequence of this T cell receptor beta chain was determined in a study of neurological immune-mediated disorders. Study background: Within the group of around 35 multiple sclerosis patients, around 31 were relapsing-remitting, while 3 were secondary progressive.

The sample holds many counts of this clonotype. Its cognate antigen is unknown. The study, taken as a whole, reports: Phylogenetic analysis grouped 18 of 34 multiple sclerosis patients' repertoires together, suggesting a possible repertoire signature.

Germline CDR1 and CDR2: LGHDT and YNNKEL (reference sequence). Trimming left V 0 bases short and J 2 bases short, with 11 bases between. The CDR3 spans 15 residues. The cDNA came from 5'RACE with 10-nucleotide random UMIs. From 15-18 subjects, every sequencing run obtained over 170 million TCR-beta sequences. TCRdb passed the 5' RACE reads through MiXCR, listing each CDR3 protein once. The sample lists tens of thousands of distinct CDR3 sequences, around 4% seen once, with roughly 1.5% in the top ten. The TCR was taken from a man aged 25 to 40 with multiple sclerosis. The sample consisted of PBMCs. J is TRBJ2-7 and V is TRBV3-1; tentative D call: TRBD2 (6 bases). The CDR3 is CASSQDGTLTYEQYF. CDR3 sequence (DNA): TGTGCCAGCAGCCAAGACGGGACTCTAACCTACGAGCAGTACTTC.